A selection of T cell receptor beta chains follows, all from one sample in a study of beta chain features in type 1 diabetes. Sequencing used immunoSEQ multiplex PCR; TCRdb keeps in-frame clones, though not all of them. The table has 240,000 or so clones, approximately 15% seen once. The sequencing input was naive CD4+ T cells from blood. All receptors come from a man under 40 with type 1 diabetes. Both conserved end residues are part of each CDR3. D genes are given only for firm matches. Expanded clones get a size class; other rows say once, few or many, or leave the size out.

v_gene	j_gene	abundance	d_gene	CDR3nt	CDR3aa
TRBV5-4	TRBJ2-5	NA	TRBD2	TGTGCCAGCAGCGCCTCTAGCGGGAGGATAGAGACCCAGTACTTC	CASSASSGRIETQYF
TRBV6-5	TRBJ2-7	few	TRBD1	TGTGCCAGCAGCCCCCCGGGACAGGGCATCTACGAGCAGTACTTC	CASSPPGQGIYEQYF
TRBV5-1	TRBJ2-1	few	TRBD1	TGCGCCAGCAGCTTGGGATGGACAGGGCAGGCCTACAATGAGCAGTTCTTC	CASSLGWTGQAYNEQFF
TRBV30	TRBJ1-1	few	TRBD1	TGTGCCTGGAGTGGCGGACAGGGCCGTGAAGCTTTCTTT	CAWSGGQGREAFF
TRBV6-4	TRBJ2-1	NA	NA	TGTGCCAGCAGTGATAAGGGGGCGGGAACTAGGCAGGAGCAGTTCTTC	CASSDKGAGTRQEQFF
TRBV10-3	TRBJ1-2	few	NA	TGTGCCACACAGCAACAGGGCCTCAATAACTATGGCTACACCTTC	CATQQQGLNNYGYTF
TRBV2	TRBJ2-1	NA	TRBD2	TGTGCCAGCGCGGGGGGGCCCCCCAATGAGCAGTTCTTC	CASAGGPPNEQFF
TRBV11-2	TRBJ2-7	NA	TRBD1	TGTGCCAGCAGCTCTGGGACAGGGAGGACCTACGAGCAGTACTTC	CASSSGTGRTYEQYF
TRBV7-2	TRBJ2-5	NA	TRBD2	TGTGCCAGCAGCTTAATGCTAGCGGGGGGGGCGGAGACCCAGTACTTC	CASSLMLAGGAETQYF
TRBV12-5	TRBJ2-1	NA	NA	TGTGCTAGTGGGCCCCCTCGCGATGAGCAGTTCTTC	CASGPPRDEQFF
TRBV19	TRBJ1-6	few	TRBD1	TGTGCCAGTAGTATCCTCCGACAGGGTGACTCCTATAATTCACCCCTCCACTTT	CASSILRQGDSYNSPLHF